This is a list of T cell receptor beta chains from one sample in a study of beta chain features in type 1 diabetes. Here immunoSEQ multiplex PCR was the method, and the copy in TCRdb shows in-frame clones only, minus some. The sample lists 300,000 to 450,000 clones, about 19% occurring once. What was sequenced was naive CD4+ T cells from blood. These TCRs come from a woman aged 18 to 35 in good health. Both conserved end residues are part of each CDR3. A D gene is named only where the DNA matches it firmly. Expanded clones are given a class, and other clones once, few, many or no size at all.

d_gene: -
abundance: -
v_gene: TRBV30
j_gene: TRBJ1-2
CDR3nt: TGTGCCTGGATTGGGGGCCTGGACTATGGCTACACCTTC
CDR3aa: CAWIGGLDYGYTF

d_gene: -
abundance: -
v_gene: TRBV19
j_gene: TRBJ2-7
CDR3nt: TGTGCCAGTAGGCGGGACGGCTCCTACGAGCAGTACTTC
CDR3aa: CASRRDGSYEQYF

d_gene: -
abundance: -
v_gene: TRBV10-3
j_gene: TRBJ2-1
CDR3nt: TGTGCCATCAGTGAGTCGGGTAGCTCGGCCGATGAGCAGTTCTTC
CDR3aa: CAISESGSSADEQFF

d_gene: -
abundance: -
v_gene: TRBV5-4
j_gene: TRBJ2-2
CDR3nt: TGTGCCAGCAGGCGGGCAGGAGGAGGGCTCACCGGGGAGCTGTTTTTT
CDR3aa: CASRRAGGGLTGELFF

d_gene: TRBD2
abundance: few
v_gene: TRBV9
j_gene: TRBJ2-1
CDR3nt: TGTGCCAGCAGCTCCCCCGGGTGGGCTAGCGGGAGGGGTGAGCAGTTCTTC
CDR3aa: CASSSPGWASGRGEQFF

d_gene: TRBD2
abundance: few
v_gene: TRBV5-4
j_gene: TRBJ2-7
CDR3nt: TGTGCCAGCAGCTTCGGGACTAACGAGCAGTACTTC
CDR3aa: CASSFGTNEQYF

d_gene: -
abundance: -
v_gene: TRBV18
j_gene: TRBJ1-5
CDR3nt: TGTGCCAGCTCACCAGGGACACAAGGAGAGGGGCCCCAGCATTTT
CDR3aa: CASSPGTQGEGPQHF

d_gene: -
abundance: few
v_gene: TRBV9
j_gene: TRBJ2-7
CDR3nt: TGTGCCAGCAGCCCCTCGTTGAGGGACGAGCAGTACTTC
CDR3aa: CASSPSLRDEQYF

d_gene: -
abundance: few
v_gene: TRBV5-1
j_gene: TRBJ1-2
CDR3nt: TGCGCCAGCAGCTTGACGGCAAACCCAGGGATCTATGGCTACACCTTC
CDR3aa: CASSLTANPGIYGYTF

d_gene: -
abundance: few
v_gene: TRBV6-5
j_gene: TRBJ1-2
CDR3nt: TGTGCCAGCAGTTACGGGCAGGGTGGTGGCTACACCTTC
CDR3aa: CASSYGQGGGYTF

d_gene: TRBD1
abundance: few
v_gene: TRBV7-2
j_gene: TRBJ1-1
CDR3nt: TGTGCCAGCAGCAACAGGAGGACAGGGACTGAAGCTTTCTTT
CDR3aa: CASSNRRTGTEAFF

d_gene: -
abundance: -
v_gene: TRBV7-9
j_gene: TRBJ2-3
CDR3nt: TGTGCCAGCAGCTTAGTGAAGGGGCTACGCACAGATACGCAGTATTTT
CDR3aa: CASSLVKGLRTDTQYF

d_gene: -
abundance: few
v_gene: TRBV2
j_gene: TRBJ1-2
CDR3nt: TGTGCCAGCCTCCTCTCGATTTATGCGGGCTATGGCTACACCTTC
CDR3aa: CASLLSIYAGYGYTF

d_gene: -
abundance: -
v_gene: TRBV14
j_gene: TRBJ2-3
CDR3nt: TGTGCCAGCAGCTCTGAGGGGGTAGCAGATACGCAGTATTTT
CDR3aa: CASSSEGVADTQYF

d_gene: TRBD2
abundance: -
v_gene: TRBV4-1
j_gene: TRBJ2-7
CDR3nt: TGCGCCAGCAGCCGACTCCCTAGCGGGAGGTTCCCCTACGAGCAGTACTTC
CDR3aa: CASSRLPSGRFPYEQYF

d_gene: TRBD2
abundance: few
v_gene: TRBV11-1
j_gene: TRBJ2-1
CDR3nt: TGTGCCAGCAGTACCGGGACTAGCGGGAGGCAGAATGAGCAGTTCTTC
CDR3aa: CASSTGTSGRQNEQFF

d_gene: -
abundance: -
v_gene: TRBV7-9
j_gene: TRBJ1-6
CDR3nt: TGTGCCAGCAGCCCGACTGGTTCACCCCTCCACTTT
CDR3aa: CASSPTGSPLHF

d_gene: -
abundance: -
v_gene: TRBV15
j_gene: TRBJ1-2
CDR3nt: TGTGCCACCAGCAGCGCCCTAGCTAACTATGGCTACACCTTC
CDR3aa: CATSSALANYGYTF

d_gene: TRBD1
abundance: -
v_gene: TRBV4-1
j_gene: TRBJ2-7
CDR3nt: TGCGCCAGCAGCCGAAGTACAGGGGGCTTGGGCGAGCAGTACTTC
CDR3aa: CASSRSTGGLGEQYF

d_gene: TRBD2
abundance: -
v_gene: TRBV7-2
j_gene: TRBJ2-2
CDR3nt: TGTGCCAGCCCTCTCGGCGGGAGTACGAACACCGGGGAGCTGTTTTTT
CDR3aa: CASPLGGSTNTGELFF

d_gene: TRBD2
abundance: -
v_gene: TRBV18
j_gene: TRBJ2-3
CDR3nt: TGTGCCAGCTCACCAGTCTTGGGCGGGAGCCCAGATACGCAGTATTTT
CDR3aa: CASSPVLGGSPDTQYF

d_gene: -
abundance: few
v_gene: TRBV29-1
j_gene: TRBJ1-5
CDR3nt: TGCAGCGTCGAGGGGGGGCAGCCCCAGCATTTT
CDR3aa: CSVEGGQPQHF

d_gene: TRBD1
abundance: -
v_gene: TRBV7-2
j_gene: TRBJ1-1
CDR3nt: TGTGCCAGCAGCTCTTCGGGGGACAGTGAAGCTTTCTTT
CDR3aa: CASSSSGDSEAFF

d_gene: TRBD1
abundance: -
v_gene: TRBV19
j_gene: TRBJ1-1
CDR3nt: TGTGCCAGTAGCGAACAGGGGGCTCTCACTGAAGCTTTCTTT
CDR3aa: CASSEQGALTEAFF

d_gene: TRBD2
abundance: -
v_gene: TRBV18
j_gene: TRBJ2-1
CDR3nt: TGTGCCAGCTCCCGAACTAGCGGGACCTCCTACAATGAGCAGTTCTTC
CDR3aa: CASSRTSGTSYNEQFF

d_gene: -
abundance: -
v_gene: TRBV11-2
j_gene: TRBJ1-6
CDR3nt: TGTGCCAGCAGCTTAATCAACAACTCACCCCTCCACTTT
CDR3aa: CASSLINNSPLHF

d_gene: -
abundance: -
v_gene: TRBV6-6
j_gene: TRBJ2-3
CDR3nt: TGTGCCATCGGGAAAGAGGGTACGCAGTATTTT
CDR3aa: CAIGKEGTQYF

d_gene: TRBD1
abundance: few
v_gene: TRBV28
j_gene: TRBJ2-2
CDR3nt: TGTGCCAGCACCTCGAGAGGGACAGGGTCCACCGGGGAGCTGTTTTTT
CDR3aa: CASTSRGTGSTGELFF

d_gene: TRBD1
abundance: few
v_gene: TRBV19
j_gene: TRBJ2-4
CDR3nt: TGTGCCAGTACAATAGGGGGCCTAACAAACATTCAGTACTTC
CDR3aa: CASTIGGLTNIQYF

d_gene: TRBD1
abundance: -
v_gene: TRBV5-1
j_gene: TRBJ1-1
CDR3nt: TGCGCCAGCAGCGTCGACAGGGGGTACACTGAAGCTTTCTTT
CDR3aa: CASSVDRGYTEAFF

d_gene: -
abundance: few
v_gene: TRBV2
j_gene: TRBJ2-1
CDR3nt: TGTGCCACCCTGGGGCGGACCTACAATGAGCAGTTCTTC
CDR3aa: CATLGRTYNEQFF

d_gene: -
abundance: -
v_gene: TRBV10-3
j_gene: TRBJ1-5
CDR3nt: TGTGCCATCACGAGGGACACCAATCAGCCCCAGCATTTT
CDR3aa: CAITRDTNQPQHF

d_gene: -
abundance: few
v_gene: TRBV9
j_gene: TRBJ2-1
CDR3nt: TGTGCCAGCAGCGTAGGATTAGCCCACGCCACGACGGTGAATGAGCAGTTCTTC
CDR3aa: CASSVGLAHATTVNEQFF

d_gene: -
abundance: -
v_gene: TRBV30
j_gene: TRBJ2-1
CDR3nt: TGTGCCTGGAGTTCAAGGCAGGCCCCCTACAATGAGCAGTTCTTC
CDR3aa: CAWSSRQAPYNEQFF

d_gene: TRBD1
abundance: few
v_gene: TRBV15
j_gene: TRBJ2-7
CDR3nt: TGTGCCACCAGCAGAGGGGACAGCTACGAGCAGTACTTC
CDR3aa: CATSRGDSYEQYF

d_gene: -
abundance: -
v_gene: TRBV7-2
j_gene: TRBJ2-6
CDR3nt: TGTGCCAGCAGCCCCTCGTACTCTGGGGCCAACGTCCTGACTTTC
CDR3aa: CASSPSYSGANVLTF

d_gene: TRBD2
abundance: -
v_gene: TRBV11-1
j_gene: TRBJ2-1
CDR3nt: TGTGCCAGCAGCGATATAGCGGGGGGGCCGATTAATGAGCAGTTCTTC
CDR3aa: CASSDIAGGPINEQFF

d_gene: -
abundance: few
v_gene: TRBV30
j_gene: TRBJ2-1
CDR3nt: TGTGCCTGGAGTCTCAAGACCCAGCGGCAGTTCTTC
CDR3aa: CAWSLKTQRQFF

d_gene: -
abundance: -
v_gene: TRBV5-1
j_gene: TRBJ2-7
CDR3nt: TGCGCCAGCAGCTTGGAAGGGGGTGAGCAGTACTTC
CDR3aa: CASSLEGGEQYF

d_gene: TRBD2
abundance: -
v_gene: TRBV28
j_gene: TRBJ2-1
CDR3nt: TGTGCCAGCAATTGGCCTAGCGGGGGGGCCTATGAGCAGTTCTTC
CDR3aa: CASNWPSGGAYEQFF

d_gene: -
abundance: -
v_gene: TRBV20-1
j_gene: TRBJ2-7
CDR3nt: TGCAGTGCCAAGACAGTCCGCGAGCAGTACTTC
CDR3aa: CSAKTVREQYF

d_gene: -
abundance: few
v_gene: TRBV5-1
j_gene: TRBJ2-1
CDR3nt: TGCGCCAGCAGCTTAGGGAGTAGTCCGACCTACAATGAGCAGTTCTTC
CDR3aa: CASSLGSSPTYNEQFF

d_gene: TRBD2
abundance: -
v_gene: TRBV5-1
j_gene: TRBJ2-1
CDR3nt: TGCGCCAGCAGCTTGTGGGTCGGGGGGTCCTACAATGAGCAGTTCTTC
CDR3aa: CASSLWVGGSYNEQFF

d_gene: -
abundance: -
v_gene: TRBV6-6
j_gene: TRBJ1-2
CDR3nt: TGTGCCAGCAGGAGACCGGGAGATAAGGGTGGCTACACCTTC
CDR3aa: CASRRPGDKGGYTF

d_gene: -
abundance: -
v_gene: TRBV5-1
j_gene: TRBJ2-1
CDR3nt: TGCGCCAGCAGCTTACTAGCCCCGGGGCCCGCTGCCTACAATGAGCAGTTCTTC
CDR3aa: CASSLLAPGPAAYNEQFF

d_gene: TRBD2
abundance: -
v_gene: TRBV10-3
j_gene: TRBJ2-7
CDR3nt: TGTGCCATCAGTGAGGTTAGCGGGGGTTACGAGCAGTACTTC
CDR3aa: CAISEVSGGYEQYF

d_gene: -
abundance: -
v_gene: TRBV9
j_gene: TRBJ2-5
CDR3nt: TGTGCCAGCAGTGCAGGGTTGGAGTTAGAGACCCAGTACTTC
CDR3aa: CASSAGLELETQYF

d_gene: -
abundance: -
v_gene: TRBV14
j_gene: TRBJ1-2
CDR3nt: TGTGCCAGCAGCTTTCGAGGGCGGGCGGGCTACACCTTC
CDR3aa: CASSFRGRAGYTF

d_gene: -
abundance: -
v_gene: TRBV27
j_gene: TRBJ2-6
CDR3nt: TGTGCCAGCAGTTTCGGGGGAACTGGGGCCAACGTCCTGACTTTC
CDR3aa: CASSFGGTGANVLTF

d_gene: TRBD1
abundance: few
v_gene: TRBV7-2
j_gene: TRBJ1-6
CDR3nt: TGTGCCAGCAGCTTAGACCCGGGACAGGGTAGTGGATCACCCCTCCACTTT
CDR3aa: CASSLDPGQGSGSPLHF

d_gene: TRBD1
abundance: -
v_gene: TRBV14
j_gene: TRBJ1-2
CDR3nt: TGTGCCAGCAGCGGTCACAGGGGGGTAGGATATGGCTACACCTTC
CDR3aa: CASSGHRGVGYGYTF

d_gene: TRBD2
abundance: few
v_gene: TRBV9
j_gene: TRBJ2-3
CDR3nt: TGTGCCAGCAGCGTAGAACCTAGCGGGAGATCGGATACGCAGTATTTT
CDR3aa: CASSVEPSGRSDTQYF

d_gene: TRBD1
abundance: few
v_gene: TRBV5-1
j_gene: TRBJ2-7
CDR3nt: TGCGCCAGCAGCTTGGGATTGGGGGCGGGACAGGGGGCCTACGAGCAGTACTTC
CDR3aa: CASSLGLGAGQGAYEQYF

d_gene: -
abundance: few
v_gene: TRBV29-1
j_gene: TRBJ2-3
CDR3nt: TGCAGCGTTGATTGGGGGCCGGTCACAGATACGCAGTATTTT
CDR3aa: CSVDWGPVTDTQYF

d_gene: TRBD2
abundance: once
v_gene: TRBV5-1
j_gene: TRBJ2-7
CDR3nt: TGCGCCAGCAGCTCCTGGACTAGCGGGAGCGAGCAGTACTTC
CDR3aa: CASSSWTSGSEQYF